Presented here are 27 T cell receptor beta chains from one specimen sequenced in a study of T cell clonality in common variable immunodeficiency. Produced via immunoSEQ multiplex PCR; TCRdb's table is partial and in-frame only. The record shows fewer than 65,000 clones for this sample, with no singletons present. The sequenced sample consisted of peripheral blood mononuclear cells. The source is a person aged 18-70 years in good health.

As regards this clone: Sequencing ends 3 residues short of the CDR3 end; the germline J gene provides the rest. J is TRBJ2-4 and V is TRBV7-8, with 9 bases fitting TRBD1. In germline, CDR1 is SGHVS, CDR2 FQNEAQ. This CDR3 is 14 amino acids long. CDR3 bases read: TGTGCCAGCAGCCTCCGGGACAGGGAATATGGT. Translated: CASSLRDREYG. The whole CDR3 is CASSLRDREYGQYF.

Regarding this clone: A much larger clone is a single base away; this may be a read error. The read ends 3 residues before the CDR3 terminus; that terminus is restored from the germline J gene. This chain joins TRBV11-3 and TRBJ2-5, with 8 nucleotides matching TRBD2. This CDR3 comprises 15 residues. Germline V gene lookup returns CDR1 SGHNT and CDR2 YENEEA. The sequenced CDR3 bases are TGTGCCAGCAGCTTAGATCCGGGACTAGACTATACC. Its protein is CASSLDPGLDYT. In full, the CDR3 is CASSLDPGLDYTQYF. Full variable domain (remainder filled in from reference TRBV11-3 and TRBJ2-5): EAGVVQSPRYKIIEKKQPVAFWCNPISGHNTLYWYLQNLGQGPELLIRYENEEAVDDSQLPKDRFSAERLKGVDSTLKIQPAELGDSAVYLCASSLDPGLDYTQYFGPGTRLLVL.

Ten or more counts support this clone. The read halts 3 residues ahead of the CDR3 end, with the missing end drawn from the germline J gene. The chain is built from TRBV7-2 and TRBJ1-2, with D unclear. Germline values: CDR1 SGHTA, CDR2 FQGNSA. This CDR3 region has 15 residues. CDR3 DNA, as far as it was read: TGTGCCAGCAGCTTACTGGGCTTCCTCACAGATACC. Translating gives CASSLLGFLTDT. The complete CDR3 sequence is CASSLLGFLTDTYTF.

This clone came up many times. CDR3 sequence: CASTLGRDRPSEKLFF. Incomplete CDR3 DNA: TGTGCCAGTACCTTGGGTAGGGACAGGCCTTCAGAAAAA. The rearrangement uses TRBV19 and TRBJ1-4, with 8 bases lining up with TRBD1. The DNA ends 3 residues before the CDR3 does, and the rest of the CDR3 is filled in from the germline J gene. J gave up 8 bases and V 7 bases, and 15 bases lay outside the gene matches. Per germline, CDR1 LNHDA and CDR2 SQIVND (reference sequence). The CDR3 loop spans 16 amino acids.

Turning to this clone: The observed sequence ends 3 residues before the CDR3 terminus, with the missing tail filled in from the germline J gene. The V and J genes are TRBV2 and TRBJ2-3; 11 bases match TRBD1. From germline, CDR1 is SNHLY and CDR2 FYNNEI. The CDR3 is 15 amino acids. Incomplete CDR3 DNA: TGTGCCAGCAGTGGGGACAGGGGGTATGAAGAGACG. It yields the protein CASSGDRGYEET. The entire CDR3 reads CASSGDRGYEETQYF. The whole variable domain, remainder taken from reference TRBV2 and TRBJ2-3, is EPEVTQTPSHQVTQMGQEVILRCVPISNHLYFYWYRQILGQKVEFLVSFYNNEISEKSEIFDDQFSVERPDGSNFTLKIRSTKLEDSAMYFCASSGDRGYEETQYFGPGTRLTVL.

There are many counts of this clone. The junction departs from the called germline gene at one end, perhaps through a read error. The read comes to an end 3 residues before the CDR3 does, leaving the germline J gene to fill in the end. The chain combines TRBV4-2 with TRBJ1-2; D not resolved. CDR1 and CDR2 (germline): LGHNA, YNFKEQ. The CDR3 extends over 16 amino acids. CDR3 in amino acids: CASSRSARKVDYGYTF. The CDR3 bases that were read are TGCGCCAGCAGCCGAAGCGCGAGAAAAGTCGACTATGGC.

This clone was seen many times. The read falls 3 residues short of the CDR3 end, and the missing part is taken from the germline J gene. The V gene is TRBV6-1, the J gene TRBJ1-1; D is unclear. Germline-derived CDR1 and CDR2 are MNHNS and SASEGT. The CDR3 length is 12 residues. Incomplete CDR3 DNA: TGTGCCAGCAGTGATTACACCCGAGAA. Translation: CASSDYTRE. The full CDR3 sequence reads CASSDYTREAFF.

Turning to this clone: Sequencing ends 3 residues short of the CDR3 end; the germline J gene provides the rest. The gene calls are TRBV2 and TRBJ1-1, with a tentative D call TRBD1 (5 bases). V was shortened by 8 bases and J by 1 base, with 14 bases between the two germline ends. The CDR3 runs to 14 residues. CDR1 is SNHLY and CDR2 is FYNNEI in the germline V gene. The sequenced CDR3 bases are TGTGCCAGCCGGATGGGGCTGTGGAACACTGAA. Protein: CASRMGLWNTE. In full, the CDR3 reads CASRMGLWNTEAFF. The entire variable domain, with the rest obtained from reference TRBV2 and TRBJ1-1, is as follows: EPEVTQTPSHQVTQMGQEVILRCVPISNHLYFYWYRQILGQKVEFLVSFYNNEISEKSEIFDDQFSVERPDGSNFTLKIRSTKLEDSAMYFCASRMGLWNTEAFFGQGTRLTVV.

This clone was counted only a few times. The CDR3 DNA, read in part, is TGTGCCGGACACAGGGCGCATGAA. The encoded protein is CAGHRAHE. The full CDR3 reads CAGHRAHEAFF. The V and J genes are TRBV7-9 and TRBJ1-1; D might be TRBD1 (6 bases). Read data end 3 residues before the CDR3 end; the end is taken from the germline J gene. Per the germline V gene, CDR1 is SEHNR and CDR2 is FQNEAQ (reference sequence). CDR3 length equals 11 residues. Trimming removed 11 bases at V and 7 bases at J, with 14 bases between.

This clone was recorded many times. With the read ending 3 residues before the CDR3 end, the germline J gene is used to fill in that end. V gene TRBV9 combines with J gene TRBJ2-1, with 8 bases aligning to TRBD1. This CDR3 comprises 17 residues. CDR1 and CDR2 (germline): SGDLS, YYNGEE. Losses at the gene ends were 0 bases for V and 8 bases for J; bases not matched to a gene: 13. CDR3 sequence reads: CASSVAKRPGGADEQFF. CDR3 bases read: TGTGCCAGCAGCGTAGCTAAACGTCCAGGGGGCGCGGATGAG.

This clone occurred a few times. At one end, the junction sequence differs from germline, possibly due to a read error. The read terminates 3 residues before the CDR3 end, so the remaining end is supplied by the germline J gene. This CDR3 is also generated by other DNA sequences in the sample. The chain combines TRBV30 with TRBJ1-3; D is possibly TRBD1 (6 bases). The CDR3 runs to 13 residues. Germline CDR1 GTSNPN, CDR2 SVGIG (reference sequence). The part of the CDR3 DNA that was read is TGTGCCCGGGCGGGACACTCTGGAAACACG. Protein sequence: CARAGHSGNT. The full CDR3 protein reads CARAGHSGNTIYF.

Turning to this clone: The DNA ends 3 residues before the CDR3 does, and the rest of the CDR3 is filled in from the germline J gene. The chain combines TRBV5-6 with TRBJ1-1; D unclear. The CDR3 runs 11 residues. Germline CDR1 is SGHDT and CDR2 is YYEEEE. Between the trimmed V and J ends, which lost 3 bases and 7 bases, there was a span of 7 bases. The sequenced CDR3 bases are TGTGCCAGCAGCTCCGAAGGTGAA. Protein sequence: CASSSEGE. The complete CDR3 reads CASSSEGEAFF.

For this clone: The CDR3 is cut off 3 residues early in the read; its end comes from the germline J gene. The J gene is TRBJ2-7, the V gene TRBV29-1; 8 positions agree with TRBD1. This CDR3 is built from 11 residues. J lost 6 bases, V lost 7 bases, and 5 bases had no gene match. CDR1 is SQVTM and CDR2 is ANQGSEA in the germline V gene. This chain's CDR3 is CSALTGAEQYF. The covered CDR3 bases are TGCAGCGCGCTGACAGGGGCCGAG.

Many counts were recorded for this clone. At one end the junction does not follow the germline gene, possibly because of a read error. The read ends 3 residues shy of where the CDR3 ends; the end is completed using the germline J gene. This chain links TRBV7-6 with TRBJ2-2, with D possibly being TRBD2 (7 bases). The CDR3 has 18 residues. Germline lookup yields CDR1 SGHVS and CDR2 FNYEAQ. This CDR3 is CVSSLNVGGGLNTGELFF. The sequenced CDR3 bases are TGTGTCAGCAGCTTAAATGTCGGCGGGGGCCTGAACACCGGGGAG.

This clone came up many times. CDR3 sequence: CSASRDSPYEQYF. The CDR3 bases that were read are TGCAGCGCCAGTCGGGACAGTCCCTACGAG. This chain uses TRBV29-1 with TRBJ2-7, with 7 bases aligning to TRBD1. The sequence runs out 3 residues before the end of the CDR3; the remainder is reconstructed from the germline J gene. The V gene's germline CDR1 is SQVTM and CDR2 ANQGSEA. Trimming cost V 7 bases and J 2 bases; bases outside gene matches: 8. The CDR3 loop spans 13 amino acids.

This clone was detected many times. From the germline J gene comes the end of the CDR3, since the read stops 3 residues before it. The chain recombines TRBV5-1 with TRBJ2-3; 10 positions match TRBD1. The CDR3 spans 15 residues. Trimming at V came to 4 bases and at J to 3 bases, leaving 5 bases not matched to a gene. CDR1 and CDR2 from the germline V gene are SGHRS and YFSETQ. The CDR3 here is CASSPGTGATDTQYF. The part of the CDR3 DNA that was read is TGCGCCAGCAGCCCCGGGACAGGGGCAACAGATACG. Complete variable domain (other parts from reference TRBV5-1 and TRBJ2-3): KAGVTQTPRYLIKTRGQQVTLSCSPISGHRSVSWYQQTPGQGLQFLFEYFSETQRNKGNFPGRFSGRQFSNSRSEMNVSTLELGDSALYLCASSPGTGATDTQYFGPGTRLTVL.

This clone was picked up a small number of times. A far larger clone is off by one base, so a read error is likely. The CDR3 end is not reached by the read, which stops 3 residues before it; the germline J gene fills it in. The chain carries TRBV6-2 or TRBV6-3 and TRBJ2-5; D might be TRBD2 (5 bases). CDR1 is MNHEY, CDR2 SVGEGT, per germline. The CDR3 totals 14 residues. The ends were cut back, 8 bases at V and 1 base at J, with 14 bases in the middle. The CDR3: CASRLKRFQETQYF. The sequenced part of the CDR3 DNA is TGTGCCAGCCGCTTAAAGCGGTTCCAAGAGACC.

In its sample, this clone was seen many times. The CDR3 end falls 3 residues outside the read, so it is completed with the germline J gene. The V call is TRBV2, the J call TRBJ2-1; tentative D call: TRBD1 (6 bases). Trimming pared 7 bases from V and 3 bases from J, leaving 10 bases between. CDR1 SNHLY and CDR2 FYNNEI come from the germline V gene. This CDR3 comprises 13 residues. CDR3 DNA, as far as it was read: TGTGCCAGCAAGGGGGTTCTCTACAATGAG. It yields the protein CASKGVLYNE. The entire CDR3 sequence reads CASKGVLYNEQFF. The full variable domain, with the rest looked up from reference TRBV2 and TRBJ2-1, is EPEVTQTPSHQVTQMGQEVILRCVPISNHLYFYWYRQILGQKVEFLVSFYNNEISEKSEIFDDQFSVERPDGSNFTLKIRSTKLEDSAMYFCASKGVLYNEQFFGPGTRLTVL.

This clone has at least ten counts. The read is 3 residues too short to cover the CDR3 end, so that end is filled in from the germline J gene. V is TRBV6-2 or TRBV6-3 and J is TRBJ2-5, with D hard to call. V lost 2 bases and J 0 bases, leaving 7 bases between the germline ends. The germline gives CDR1 MNHEY, CDR2 SVGEGT. The CDR3 has 14 residues. The part of the CDR3 DNA that was read is TGTGCCAGCAGTTACACACAGAACCAAGAGACC. Translating gives CASSYTQNQET. The CDR3, in full, reads CASSYTQNQETQYF.

A word on this clone: The CDR3 extends 3 residues past the end of the read, so its final part is completed from the germline J gene. The rearrangement links TRBV7-3 to TRBJ1-2, with D tentatively TRBD1 (6 bases). The germline V gene encodes CDR1 SGHTA and CDR2 FQGTGA. The CDR3 has 16 amino acids. The CDR3 region is CASSLRLAGGGDTYTF. The CDR3 bases that were read are TGTGCCAGCAGCTTAAGACTAGCGGGAGGGGGAGATACC. The full variable domain, rest sourced from reference TRBV7-3 and TRBJ1-2, is GAGVSQTPSNKVTEKGKYVELRCDPISGHTALYWYRQSLGQGPEFLIYFQGTGAADDSGLPNDRFFAVRPEGSVSTLKIQRTERGDSAVYLCASSLRLAGGGDTYTFGSGTRLTVV.

This clone appeared many times. From the germline J gene comes the end of the CDR3, since the read stops 3 residues before it. The genes are TRBV20-1 and TRBJ1-5; 8 nucleotides align to TRBD1. Germline trimming cut 1 base from V and 6 bases from J; bases unmatched to any gene: 8. This CDR3 comprises 15 residues. The germline V gene has CDR1 DFQATT and CDR2 SNEGSKA (reference sequence). Here the CDR3 reads CSARVQGAFGQPQHF. The part of the CDR3 DNA that was read is TGCAGTGCTAGAGTTCAGGGGGCGTTCGGTCAGCCC.

Of note for this clone: The CDR3 is cut off 3 residues early in the read; its end comes from the germline J gene. The V call is TRBV5-1, the J call TRBJ2-1, with 10 positions matching TRBD2. The CDR3 spans 15 residues. Unmatched junction bases numbered 4, after V lost 0 bases and J lost 7 bases. Germline V lookup: CDR1 SGHRS, CDR2 YFSETQ. The CDR3 sequence is CASSLELAGMNEQFF. The covered CDR3 bases are TGCGCCAGCAGCTTGGAACTAGCGGGAATGAATGAG.

This clone was seen many times. The read comes to an end 3 residues before the CDR3 does, leaving the germline J gene to fill in the end. The chain is built from TRBV11-2 and TRBJ2-7; the D gene could be TRBD1 or TRBD2 (5 bases each). CDR1 SGHAT and CDR2 FQNNGV come from the germline V gene. V was clipped by 3 bases and J by 2 bases, with 11 bases between them. This CDR3 comprises 14 residues. Partial CDR3 DNA: TGTGCCAGCAGCTTTTCTGAGGGGCCCTACGAG. Protein sequence: CASSFSEGPYE. The full CDR3 sequence reads CASSFSEGPYEQYF.

This clone occurred many times. The DNA ends 3 residues before the CDR3 does, and the rest of the CDR3 is filled in from the germline J gene. The rearrangement joins TRBV20-1 to TRBJ2-3; D call uncertain. The V gene's germline CDR1 is DFQATT and CDR2 SNEGSKA (reference sequence). The CDR3 has 15 residues. The CDR3: CSARARGSYQETQYF. The part of the CDR3 DNA that was read is TGCAGTGCTAGAGCCCGAGGTTCATACCAAGAGACG.

This clone was counted ten times or more. Read sequence stops 3 residues before the CDR3 end, and the germline J gene provides the missing end. The chain carries TRBV5-1 and TRBJ1-1; 8 bases are a match to TRBD1. Germline V gene sequence: CDR1 SGHRS, CDR2 YFSETQ. Trimming took 7 bases from V and 1 from J; bases not matched to a gene: 6. This CDR3 has 14 residues. The chain's CDR3 is CASFRGQGNTEAFF. The CDR3 DNA, read in part, is TGCGCCAGCTTCAGGGGGCAGGGGAACACTGAA.

This clone was seen at least ten times. The CDR3 is cut off 3 residues early in the read; its end comes from the germline J gene. The same CDR3 is also encoded by other DNA sequences in this sample. This sequence joins TRBV2 and TRBJ1-5, with D tentatively TRBD1 (6 bases). Deletions cut 2 bases from V and 4 bases from J, with 9 bases between. CDR3 length: 14 amino acids. Germline CDR1 is SNHLY and CDR2 is FYNNEI. The sequenced CDR3 bases are TGTGCCAGCAGTGAACAGGGGAGTAATCAGCCC. This encodes CASSEQGSNQP. The full CDR3 reads CASSEQGSNQPQHF.

The sample holds many counts of this clone. The CDR3 goes on 3 residues after the read ends, and that part is filled in from the germline J gene. The gene calls are TRBV7-2 and TRBJ1-2; 8 bases fit TRBD1. The CDR3 consists of 14 residues. The V gene's germline CDR1 is SGHTA and CDR2 FQGNSA. This CDR3 reads CASSPQGDGVGYTF. The CDR3 bases that were read are TGTGCCAGCAGCCCACAGGGGGATGGGGTCGGC.